This T cell receptor (beta chain) was captured by sequencing in a study of blood T cell repertoires in COVID-19. Source study methods: The assay estimated nucleated cells by amplifying reference gene primers. Here immunoSEQ multiplex PCR was the method, and the copy in TCRdb shows in-frame clones only, minus some. The DNA was the basis for D and trimming; V, J and clone size are from that table. The sample has about 87,000 clones; about 85% are singletons. V lost 7 bases and J lost 4; bases outside the gene matches: 4. The germline V gene has CDR1 MNHNY and CDR2 SVGAGI (reference sequence). The CDR3 has 14 amino acids.

V and J are TRBV6-6 and TRBJ2-5; the match to TRBD2 covers 12 bases. Sequences were obtained from peripheral blood. The receptor was isolated from an elderly woman with COVID-19, enrolled during active disease. The CDR3 reads CASKLAGGLETQYF. DNA for the CDR3: TGTGCCAGCAAACTAGCGGGGGGTCTAGAGACCCAGTACTTC.